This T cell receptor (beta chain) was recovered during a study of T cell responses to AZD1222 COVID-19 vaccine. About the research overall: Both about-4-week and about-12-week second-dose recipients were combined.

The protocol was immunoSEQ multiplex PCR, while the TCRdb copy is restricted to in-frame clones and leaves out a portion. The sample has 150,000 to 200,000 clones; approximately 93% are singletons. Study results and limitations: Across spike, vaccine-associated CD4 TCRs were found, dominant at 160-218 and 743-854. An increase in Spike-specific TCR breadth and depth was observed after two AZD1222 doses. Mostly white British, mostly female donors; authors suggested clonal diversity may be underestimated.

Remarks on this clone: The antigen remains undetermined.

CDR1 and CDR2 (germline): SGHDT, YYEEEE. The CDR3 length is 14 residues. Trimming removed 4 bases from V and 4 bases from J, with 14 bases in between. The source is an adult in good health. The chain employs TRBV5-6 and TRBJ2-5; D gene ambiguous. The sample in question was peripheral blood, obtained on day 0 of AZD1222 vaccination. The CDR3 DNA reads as TGTGCCAGCAGCCCTAGGACGTTCGCAGAGACCCAGTACTTC. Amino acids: CASSPRTFAETQYF. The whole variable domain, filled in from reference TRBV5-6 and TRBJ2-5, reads DAGVTQSPTHLIKTRGQQVTLRCSPKSGHDTVSWYQQALGQGPQFIFQYYEEEERQRGNFPDRFSGHQFPNYSSELNVNALLLGDSALYLCASSPRTFAETQYFGPGTRLLVL.